Following are 10 T cell receptor beta chains from one sample sequenced in a study of monozygotic twins with inflammatory bowel disease. TCRdb reworked the 5' RACE reads into one entry per CDR3 protein, no DNA. Its clone listing holds about 160,000 distinct CDR3 sequences. Sequenced material: blood. Every receptor here comes from a human donor with ulcerative colitis or Crohn's disease, or a healthy co-twin of an affected twin (not recorded which).

The rearrangement joins TRBV5-1 to TRBJ1-1. Germline V lookup: CDR1 SGHRS, CDR2 YFSETQ. This CDR3 is 13 amino acids long. The CDR3 here is CASTTGGNTEAFF.

This chain uses TRBV7-6 with TRBJ2-1; TCRdb outputs TRBD2, but without DNA this stays unchecked. Germline CDR1 and CDR2: SGHVS and FNYEAQ. The CDR3 contains 17 residues. Here the CDR3 reads CASSPWTSASSYNEQFF.

The V gene is TRBV3-1, the J gene TRBJ2-7; the TCRdb call, TRBD1, lacks DNA for checking. Germline V gene sequence: CDR1 LGHDT, CDR2 YNNKEL (reference sequence). The CDR3 sequence is 16 residues long. The CDR3 loop reads CASSPRTSQGPYEQYF.

The chain is built from TRBV3-1 and TRBJ1-1. In germline, CDR1 is LGHDT, CDR2 YNNKEL (reference sequence). This CDR3 spans 15 amino acids. CDR3 region: CASSPREFMNTEAFF.

This chain connects TRBV19 to TRBJ2-1; TCRdb returns TRBD2, unconfirmable since there is no DNA. This CDR3 contains 17 residues. Germline V gene data show CDR1 as LNHDA and CDR2 as SQIVND (reference sequence). CDR3 loop: CASSPWTSGSWRVEQFF. The whole variable domain, remainder taken from reference TRBV19 and TRBJ2-1, is DGGITQSPKYLFRKEGQNVTLSCEQNLNHDAMYWYRQDPGQGLRLIYYSQIVNDFQKGDIAEGYSVSREKKESFPLTVTSAQKNPTAFYLCASSPWTSGSWRVEQFFGPGTRLTVL.

J is TRBJ2-3 and V is TRBV7-9; with no DNA, the TCRdb D assignment of TRBD2 cannot be verified. This CDR3 region has 15 residues. Per the germline V gene, CDR1 is SEHNR and CDR2 is FQNEAQ (reference sequence). CDR3 protein: CASSPRGTSTDTQYF.

The CDR3 sequence: CASSQDGRAQETQYF. The chain links TRBV4-1 to TRBJ2-5. In germline, CDR1 is MGHRA, CDR2 YSYEKL. CDR3 length equals 15 residues.

This sequence joins TRBV18 and TRBJ1-6; without DNA, the TCRdb call of TRBD1 cannot be checked. CDR1 is KGHSH, CDR2 LQKENI, per germline. The CDR3 is made up of 15 amino acids. Here the CDR3 reads CASSPADRGSSPLHF.

V gene TRBV6-1 combines with J gene TRBJ1-4. This CDR3 has 13 residues. CDR1 MNHNS and CDR2 SASEGT come from the germline V gene. The CDR3 region is CASSETPYEKLFF.

The chain combines TRBV5-6 with TRBJ2-3; TCRdb selects TRBD1, and the lack of DNA leaves this call unchecked. This CDR3 region has 15 residues. The V gene's germline CDR1 is SGHDT and CDR2 YYEEEE. The CDR3: CASRWGETGDDTQYF.